One sample yielded the 22 T cell receptor beta chains listed below, sequenced in a study of metastatic and nonmetastatic thyroid tumors. From the PCR reads, TCRdb re-called clones with MiXCR. The repertoire holds 45,000 to 50,000 clones, with about 25% as singletons. There were no patients who had received any treatment before thyroid surgery. The material sequenced was blood. Receptors originate from a male donor with papillary thyroid cancer or a benign thyroid nodule (not recorded which). Some clones in this sample may be carry-over from other donors' samples.

In its sample, this clone was seen many times. The same CDR3 also results from other DNA sequences found in this sample. The DNA of the CDR3 is TGTGCCAGCAGGGGAGGGCGGACCCTGGAGCAGTACTTC. This gives the protein CASRGGRTLEQYF. The chain has TRBV6-1 and TRBJ2-7; 7 bases are shared with TRBD2. The CDR3 covers 13 residues. Trimming took 6 bases from V and 7 from J; bases not matched to a gene: 9. Germline CDR1 reads MNHNS; CDR2 reads SASEGT.

This chain uses TRBV5-1 with TRBJ1-6; TRBD1 aligns across 7 bases. J lost 6 bases, V lost 5 bases, and 2 bases had no gene match. Germline CDR1 is SGHRS and CDR2 is YFSETQ. The CDR3 is 13 residues long. CDR3 sequence: CASRGDSNSPLHF. DNA for the CDR3: TGCGCCAGCAGGGGGGACAGTAATTCACCCCTCCACTTT.

Details on this clone: This may be a read error, as it is one base from a much larger clone. This chain joins TRBV2 and TRBJ2-1; tentatively, D is TRBD2 (6 bases). CDR1 and CDR2 from the germline V gene are SNHLY and FYNNEI. The CDR3 is 15 residues long. CDR3 residues: CAGSEGPRERNEQFF. The CDR3 nucleotides read TGTGCCGGCAGTGAAGGCCCCCGGGAGCGGAATGAGCAGTTCTTC.

This clone was picked up many times. J is TRBJ1-4 and V is TRBV3-1, with D perhaps TRBD1 (6 bases). The germline V and J ends were trimmed by 2 bases and 2 bases, with 12 bases remaining between them. The germline gives CDR1 LGHDT, CDR2 YNNKEL (reference sequence). The CDR3 contains 16 residues. This chain's CDR3 is CASSQRGRGTNEKLFF. The CDR3 nucleotides read TGTGCCAGCAGCCAAAGGGGGAGGGGGACTAATGAAAAACTGTTTTTT.

This clone was detected a few times. The rearrangement links TRBV6-2 or TRBV6-3 to TRBJ2-6; no clear D. Trimming removed 8 bases from V and 4 bases from J, with 15 bases in between. The CDR3 length is 15 residues. Germline CDR1 and CDR2: MNHEY and SVGEGT. The CDR3 bases are TGTGCCAGCTCTAATCGACCCGGCGGGGCCAACGTCCTGACTTTC. This sequence encodes CASSNRPGGANVLTF.

This clone has a handful of counts. This sequence joins TRBV6-5 and TRBJ2-7; the D is unclear. The germline V gene has CDR1 MNHEY and CDR2 SVGAGI. This CDR3 region has 15 residues. V lost 0 bases and J lost 2, with 11 bases in between. The CDR3 DNA follows: TGTGCCAGCAGTTACTCGCTCCAAGGGACCTACGAGCAGTACTTC. Protein sequence: CASSYSLQGTYEQYF.

This clone was detected a few times. The gene calls are TRBV6-1 and TRBJ1-1; D is uncertain. Germline loops: CDR1 MNHNS, CDR2 SASEGT. The CDR3 is made up of 12 amino acids. V was clipped by 1 base and J by 5 bases, with 5 bases between them. The CDR3 loop reads CASSEGRTEAFF. In DNA, the CDR3 is TGTGCCAGCAGTGAAGGGAGGACTGAAGCTTTCTTT.

This clone was seen at least ten times. The chain links TRBV7-9 to TRBJ1-2; D ambiguous. Between the trimmed V and J ends, which lost 5 bases and 2 bases, there was a span of 12 bases. The CDR3 contains 14 residues. From germline, CDR1 is SEHNR and CDR2 FQNEAQ (reference sequence). The CDR3 DNA follows: TGTGCCAGCAGCCCTTCGGCAACGAACTATGGCTACACCTTC. As protein: CASSPSATNYGYTF.

This clone showed up just a few times. The V and J genes are TRBV6-1 and TRBJ1-1, with 8 bases aligning to TRBD1. Germline V gene lookup returns CDR1 MNHNS and CDR2 SASEGT. This CDR3 is 14 amino acids long. J lost 4 bases, V lost 6 bases, and 7 bases had no gene match. CDR3 amino acids: CASSLTGEGTEAFF. The CDR3 DNA follows: TGTGCCAGCAGCCTGACAGGGGAGGGCACTGAAGCTTTCTTT.

This clone was counted at least ten times. The V and J genes are TRBV9 and TRBJ2-3; D uncertain. The CDR3 covers 16 residues. In germline, CDR1 is SGDLS, CDR2 YYNGEE. Trimming shortened V by 4 bases and J by 1 base, and 16 bases separated the two germline ends. CDR3: CASSPRQTGGTDTQYF. CDR3 nucleotides: TGTGCCAGCAGCCCTAGGCAGACTGGGGGCACAGATACGCAGTATTTT.

This clone has ten or more counts. V and J are TRBV6-5 and TRBJ1-5, with D possibly matching TRBD1 (5 bases). Germline CDR1 is MNHEY and CDR2 is SVGAGI. The CDR3 runs to 15 residues. Deletions cut 0 bases from V and 7 bases from J, with 13 bases between. The CDR3 is CASSYSGRDGQPQHF. CDR3 bases: TGTGCCAGCAGTTACTCGGGCAGGGATGGACAGCCCCAGCATTTT.

CDR3 DNA: TGCGCCAGCAGCGGGGACAGGGGGGTCACTGAAGCTTTCTTT. It specifies CASSGDRGVTEAFF. The V and J genes are TRBV5-1 and TRBJ1-1; 11 bases map to TRBD1. The CDR3 is 14 residues long. Germline CDR1 and CDR2: SGHRS and YFSETQ. V lost 4 bases, J lost 4 bases, and 3 bases stayed unmatched.

The chain carries TRBV20-1 and TRBJ2-1, with D possibly TRBD2 on 7 matching bases. CDR3 size: 12 residues. The germline V gene encodes CDR1 DFQATT and CDR2 SNEGSKA (reference sequence). V lost 4 bases to trimming and J lost 11 bases, with 15 bases between them. DNA for the CDR3: TGCAGTGCTAAACAGGGAGGGAGTCAGCAGTTCTTC. Its translation: CSAKQGGSQQFF.

The genes are TRBV11-1 and TRBJ1-2; D not certain. Germline values: CDR1 SGHAT, CDR2 FQDESV (reference sequence). V lost 1 base, J lost 2 bases, and 14 bases lay in between. This CDR3 region has 16 residues. DNA for the CDR3: TGTGCCAGCAGCTTAGGGGCCCTTCGGGTGAACTATGGCTACACCTTC. Translated: CASSLGALRVNYGYTF.

This clone was found many times. The J gene is TRBJ2-1, the V gene TRBV6-1; 14 nucleotides match TRBD2. The CDR3 is made up of 14 amino acids. V lost 5 bases and J lost 10; bases outside the gene matches: 4. Germline CDR1 reads MNHNS; CDR2 reads SASEGT. CDR3 DNA sequence: TGTGCCAGCAGTCGAGGACTAGCGGGAGGAGAGCAGTTCTTC. Amino acids: CASSRGLAGGEQFF.

This clone was observed many times. The chain uses TRBV11-1 and TRBJ1-1; TRBD1 might be the D (6 bases). CDR3 size: 17 residues. V lost 5 bases to trimming and J lost 0 bases, with 19 bases between them. Germline values: CDR1 SGHAT, CDR2 FQDESV (reference sequence). The CDR3 loop is CASSQNQLTGLNTEAFF. CDR3 nucleotide sequence: TGTGCCAGCAGCCAAAATCAATTGACAGGCTTGAACACTGAAGCTTTCTTT.

This clone was detected ten times or more. The chain couples TRBV7-9 to TRBJ2-1; D gene ambiguous. The CDR3 runs to 14 residues. The V and J ends lost 7 bases and 10 bases respectively, with 20 bases between them. CDR1 is SEHNR and CDR2 is FQNEAQ in the germline V gene (reference sequence). For the CDR3, the DNA is TGTGCCAGCACCCCCTCTGGTCTTACATGGGAGCAGTTCTTC. It specifies CASTPSGLTWEQFF.

This clone occurred a few times. The V gene is TRBV27, the J gene TRBJ1-6; D gene unclear. Germline CDR1 reads MNHEY; CDR2 reads SMNVEV (reference sequence). The V and J ends lost 6 bases and 0 bases respectively, with 12 bases between them. The CDR3 runs 16 residues. The CDR3 region has the DNA TGTGCCAGCAGAAGGGAACTCCGCTCCTATAATTCACCCCTCCACTTT. This codes for CASRRELRSYNSPLHF.

Only a few counts were recorded for this clone. CDR3 DNA sequence: TGTGCCATCAGGAGTGGGGACAGGGGCTACGAGCAGTACTTC. It encodes CAIRSGDRGYEQYF. This chain connects TRBV10-3 to TRBJ2-7; 10 positions match TRBD1. The CDR3 runs 14 residues. Germline V gene sequence: CDR1 ENHRY, CDR2 SYGVKD. Unmatched junction bases numbered 5, after V lost 6 bases and J lost 3 bases.

The chain recombines TRBV28 with TRBJ2-7; D gene ambiguous. Trimming left V 5 bases short and J 5 bases short, with 13 bases between. The germline V gene has CDR1 MDHEN and CDR2 SYDVKM. This CDR3 is built from 13 residues. CDR3 coding DNA: TGTGCCAGCAGTCGCAGGATAACGGACGAGCAGTACTTC. It specifies CASSRRITDEQYF.

Only a few counts were recorded for this clone. The V and J genes are TRBV6-1 and TRBJ1-6; D call uncertain. Germline V gives CDR1 MNHNS, CDR2 SASEGT. CDR3 length: 15 residues. The V and J ends lost 0 bases and 7 bases respectively, with 10 bases between them. The CDR3 DNA is TGTGCCAGCAGTGAAGCCTTTTTAGGCAATTCACCCCTCCACTTT. Protein product: CASSEAFLGNSPLHF.

In this sample, this clone turned up many times. V is TRBV11-2 and J is TRBJ2-7; possibly TRBD1 for D (5 bases). The CDR3 totals 15 residues. Germline lookup yields CDR1 SGHAT and CDR2 FQNNGV. V was cut by 5 bases and J by 4 bases, with 18 bases left in between. The CDR3 DNA is TGTGCCAGCAGCGCTCAGGGATTTGTAGGGTACGAGCAGTACTTC. Translated, it gives CASSAQGFVGYEQYF. The whole variable domain, filled in from reference TRBV11-2 and TRBJ2-7, reads EAGVAQSPRYKIIEKRQSVAFWCNPISGHATLYWYQQILGQGPKLLIQFQNNGVVDDSQLPKDRFSAERLKGVDSTLKIQPAKLEDSAVYLCASSAQGFVGYEQYFGPGTRLTVT.